Each of the 24 T cell receptor beta chains below was sequenced from the same sample in a study of response to subunit inactivated influenza vaccine. TCRdb reprocessed the RT-PCR reads with MiXCR, giving one entry per CDR3 protein. The profile shows 700,000 to 800,000 distinct CDR3 sequences, around 18% of them singletons. The sample in question was PBMCs from blood, obtained around 5 days after vaccination. The source of these receptors is a man aged 50-59 years who received an inactivated influenza vaccine.

The chain combines TRBV6-2 or TRBV6-3 with TRBJ2-7; possibly TRBD2 for D (5 bases). CDR3 length: 15 amino acids. Looked up from germline, CDR1 is MNHEY and CDR2 is SVGEGT. Between the trimmed V and J ends, which lost 2 bases and 7 bases, there was a span of 18 bases. CDR3 loop: CASSYLGGRTGEQYF. The CDR3 coding sequence is TGTGCCAGCAGTTACCTCGGCGGCAGAACGGGGGAGCAGTACTTC.

This clonotype was recorded a few times. The rearrangement links TRBV20-1 to TRBJ2-6; possible D gene TRBD1, 5 bases. V gave up 2 bases and J gave up 1 base, with 9 bases separating them. The CDR3 covers 15 residues. Germline V gene sequence: CDR1 DFQATT, CDR2 SNEGSKA (reference sequence). CDR3 nucleotides: TGCAGTGCTAGACCACAGGCTTCTGGGGCCAACGTCCTGACTTTC. Protein product: CSARPQASGANVLTF.

This clonotype came up many times. The chain links TRBV6-2 or TRBV6-3 to TRBJ2-1, with D possibly called TRBD1 or TRBD2 (7 bases each). Per germline, CDR1 MNHEY and CDR2 SVGEGT. The CDR3 is 16 amino acids. V lost 1 base and J lost 7, with 17 bases in between. CDR3 in DNA: TGTGCCAGCAGTTACTGGGGGGGAACAGGGGAGAATGAGCAGTTCTTC. Its protein is CASSYWGGTGENEQFF.

This clonotype has a handful of counts. The genes are TRBV4-2 and TRBJ2-6; D is undetermined. From germline, CDR1 is LGHNA and CDR2 YNFKEQ. V shed 1 base and J shed 4 bases, with 14 bases lying between them. CDR3 size: 17 residues. CDR3 nucleotides: TGTGCCAGCAGCCAAGGGCTGACCGCCTCAGGGGCCAACGTCCTGACTTTC. As protein: CASSQGLTASGANVLTF.

This clonotype was counted only a few times. V and J are TRBV6-2 or TRBV6-3 and TRBJ2-1; 8 nucleotides align to TRBD2. Losses at the gene ends were 6 bases for V and 4 bases for J; bases not matched to a gene: 11. This CDR3 is built from 16 residues. Germline CDR1 reads MNHEY; CDR2 reads SVGEGT. The CDR3 region is CASRSSPSGYYNEQFF. CDR3 in DNA: TGTGCCAGCAGAAGTAGTCCTAGCGGGTATTACAATGAGCAGTTCTTC.

This clonotype was counted a few times. V gene TRBV24-1 combines with J gene TRBJ2-7; D remains ambiguous. V lost 3 bases and J lost 4, with 6 bases in between. The CDR3 length is 12 residues. The germline CDR1 and CDR2 sequences are KGHDR and SFDVKD. The CDR3 here is CATSDGKYEQYF. CDR3 coding DNA: TGTGCCACCAGTGATGGGAAGTACGAGCAGTACTTC.

This clonotype was counted a few times. The V call is TRBV7-8, the J call TRBJ2-5; 10 bases map to TRBD2. V lost 2 bases, J lost 4 bases, and 4 bases stayed unmatched. The CDR3 spans 15 residues. The germline gives CDR1 SGHVS, CDR2 FQNEAQ. CDR3 coding DNA: TGTGCCAGCAGCTTACCGGGACTAGCGAGAGAGACCCAGTACTTC. It translates to CASSLPGLARETQYF.

This clonotype was recorded many times. The chain combines TRBV7-2 with TRBJ2-1; no reliable D call. V was pared by 5 bases and J by 6 bases, with 20 bases between. Germline values: CDR1 SGHTA, CDR2 FQGNSA. This CDR3 has 16 residues. The CDR3 region has the DNA TGTGCCAGCAGCCCCGCTGGCGTTTCGCCGGCCAATGAGCAGTTCTTC. This translates into CASSPAGVSPANEQFF.

This clonotype was observed at least ten times. The chain employs TRBV24-1 and TRBJ1-2; TRBD1 matches 9 bases. The trim removed 2 bases at V and 4 bases at J, leaving 4 bases unmatched. CDR1 and CDR2 (germline): KGHDR, SFDVKD. The CDR3 runs 15 residues. CDR3 sequence reads: CATSDYRGRSYGYTF. DNA for the CDR3: TGTGCCACCAGTGATTACAGGGGGCGATCCTATGGCTACACCTTC.

The chain couples TRBV3-1 to TRBJ1-2, with unresolved D. The germline V and J ends were trimmed by 4 bases and 3 bases, with 15 bases remaining between them. CDR3 size: 15 residues. CDR1 LGHDT and CDR2 YNNKEL come from the germline V gene (reference sequence). The CDR3 DNA is TGTGCCAGCAGCCGCAACGCCGGGAGACACTATGGCTACACCTTC. Its protein is CASSRNAGRHYGYTF.

This chain links TRBV4-3 with TRBJ2-3; D is unresolved. The CDR3 length is 15 residues. Trimming cost V 0 bases and J 6 bases, with 13 bases left between them. Germline CDR1 is LGHNA and CDR2 is YSLEER. The CDR3 sequence is CASSQEWARGDTQYF. The CDR3 nucleotides are TGCGCCAGCAGCCAAGAATGGGCTAGAGGCGATACGCAGTATTTT.

In DNA form, the CDR3 reads TGTGCCAGCAGCAGTCAGGAAGGGACCCAGTACTTC. It specifies CASSSQEGTQYF. This sequence joins TRBV7-2 and TRBJ2-5; D gene unclear. The CDR3 loop spans 12 amino acids. With 5 bases removed from V and 7 bases from J, the gap between germline ends came to 11 bases. CDR1 and CDR2 from the germline V gene are SGHTA and FQGNSA.

The chain uses TRBV5-1 and TRBJ2-7; 10 bases are shared with TRBD1. CDR3 length equals 14 residues. Germline loops: CDR1 SGHRS, CDR2 YFSETQ. V shed 4 bases and J 6 bases; nucleotides not matched to a gene: 7. The CDR3 sequence: CASSVRTGGLEQYF. In DNA form, the CDR3 reads TGCGCCAGCAGCGTTCGGACAGGGGGTCTCGAGCAGTACTTC.

In this sample, this clonotype turned up many times. The CDR3 DNA reads TGTGCCACCAGTGACGTTACAGCGGGAGGGTACAATGAGCAGTTCTTC. Translated, it gives CATSDVTAGGYNEQFF. The rearrangement links TRBV24-1 to TRBJ2-1; 10 positions agree with TRBD2. Germline lookup yields CDR1 KGHDR and CDR2 SFDVKD. V dropped 4 bases and J dropped 4; count of bases not matched to a gene: 6. This CDR3 is built from 16 residues.

This clonotype showed up just a few times. This rearrangement joins TRBV29-1 to TRBJ2-7, with D maybe TRBD2 (8 bases). V was clipped by 6 bases and J by 0 bases, with 30 bases between them. Germline CDR1 is SQVTM and CDR2 is ANQGSEA. CDR3 size: 19 residues. CDR3 sequence: CSVYDRAEKLAGLSYEQYF. DNA for the CDR3: TGCAGCGTGTATGACAGGGCCGAAAAATTAGCGGGACTCTCCTACGAGCAGTACTTC.

This sequence joins TRBV20-1 and TRBJ2-1; 9 positions match TRBD1. V dropped 2 bases and J dropped 0; count of bases not matched to a gene: 2. The CDR3 covers 15 residues. Looked up from germline, CDR1 is DFQATT and CDR2 is SNEGSKA (reference sequence). CDR3 bases: TGCAGTGCTAGACGACAGGGGGTCTCCTACAATGAGCAGTTCTTC. Its translation is CSARRQGVSYNEQFF.

This rearrangement joins TRBV28 to TRBJ2-7; D is unclear. The germline CDR1 and CDR2 sequences are MDHEN and SYDVKM. This CDR3 spans 13 amino acids. Trimming left V 6 bases short and J 3 bases short, with 12 bases between. The CDR3 region is CASSGFPGYEQYF. The CDR3 DNA follows: TGTGCCAGCAGCGGTTTCCCGGGCTACGAGCAGTACTTC.

The rearrangement joins TRBV9 to TRBJ2-3, with 10 bases that match TRBD2. V lost 0 bases, J lost 1 base, and 5 bases stayed unmatched. The germline V gene has CDR1 SGDLS and CDR2 YYNGEE. The CDR3 runs to 17 residues. The CDR3 coding sequence is TGTGCCAGCAGCGTAGCTAGCGGGGGTCGGGGCACAGATACGCAGTATTTT. This encodes CASSVASGGRGTDTQYF.

The chain recombines TRBV9 with TRBJ2-7; TRBD1 matches at 7 bases. Germline trimming cut 0 bases from V and 2 bases from J; bases unmatched to any gene: 5. The CDR3 extends over 15 amino acids. Germline V gene data show CDR1 as SGDLS and CDR2 as YYNGEE. As DNA, the CDR3 is TGTGCCAGCAGCGTAGATACAGGGGCTACCTACGAGCAGTACTTC. Protein: CASSVDTGATYEQYF. The full variable domain, completed using reference TRBV9 and TRBJ2-7, is DSGVTQTPKHLITATGQRVTLRCSPRSGDLSVYWYQQSLDQGLQFLIQYYNGEERAKGNILERFSAQQFPDLHSELNLSSLELGDSALYFCASSVDTGATYEQYFGPGTRLTVT.

The genes are TRBV10-3 and TRBJ2-1; 9 bases match TRBD1. Unmatched junction bases numbered 5, after V lost 0 bases and J lost 5 bases. Germline lookup yields CDR1 ENHRY and CDR2 SYGVKD. CDR3 size: 16 residues. The CDR3 DNA sequence: TGTGCCATCAGTGAGTCACGGGACAGGGTCGACAATGAGCAGTTCTTC. Translating gives CAISESRDRVDNEQFF.

The V gene is TRBV5-6, the J gene TRBJ2-2; possible D gene TRBD1, 6 bases. The CDR3 spans 13 residues. V lost 4 bases and J 6 bases, leaving 10 bases between the germline ends. Per the germline V gene, CDR1 is SGHDT and CDR2 is YYEEEE. The CDR3 spells CASSAGGPGELFF. CDR3 in DNA: TGTGCCAGCAGCGCTGGGGGCCCCGGGGAGCTGTTTTTT.

This clonotype was counted only a few times. CDR3 DNA sequence: TGTGCCATCAGTGAGTTGGAAGGACGGACACAAGCTTTCTTT. It codes for CAISELEGRTQAFF. The chain couples TRBV10-3 to TRBJ1-1, with a weak D call TRBD1 (5 bases). This CDR3 contains 14 residues. Germline V gene lookup returns CDR1 ENHRY and CDR2 SYGVKD. V was shortened by 1 base and J by 9 bases, with 15 bases between the two germline ends.

V and J are TRBV20-1 and TRBJ2-2; TRBD2 agrees at 7 bases. V lost 6 bases to trimming and J lost 1 base; unmatched junction nucleotides: 2. CDR3 length: 13 amino acids. Germline CDR1 is DFQATT and CDR2 is SNEGSKA (reference sequence). DNA of the CDR3: TGCAGTGCCGGGGGGATGAACACCGGGGAGCTGTTTTTT. Its protein product is CSAGGMNTGELFF.

This clonotype has a handful of counts. The rearrangement uses TRBV5-5 and TRBJ1-1; D remains ambiguous. Looked up from germline, CDR1 is SGHKS and CDR2 is YYEKEE (reference sequence). The CDR3 runs to 15 residues. V was pared by 4 bases and J by 1 base, with 14 bases between. In DNA, the CDR3 is TGTGCCAGCAGCCCCGACGACCTACAGAACACTGAAGCTTTCTTT. Protein product: CASSPDDLQNTEAFF.